This TCR beta chain came from a study of read filtering for tumor transcriptome and immune sequencing. General study findings and limits: RNA-seq captured clonotypes less deeply and reliably than IR-seq. Around 84% of IR-seq clonotypes had one read, totaling 3% to 4% of reads; RNA-seq: around 77% and 45%. Dropping single-read clonotypes raised IR-seq and RNA-seq shared-clonotype correlation.

At the time of active disease, bone marrow was collected from every patient. The library was built from about 400 ng RNA with molecular barcoded adaptors for alpha/delta and beta/gamma chains. TCRdb itself ran the reads through MiXCR, one entry per CDR3 protein. The sample lists about 38,000 distinct CDR3 sequences, about 14% seen once, with around 19% in the top ten. The germline V gene has CDR1 SGHRS and CDR2 YFSETQ. This CDR3 is 13 amino acids long. This clonotype occurred a few times. Its antigen is as yet unknown. This may be a read error, as it is one base from a much larger clone. This TCR was sampled from a donor aged 40 or older with multiple myeloma. The sequencing input was a population of CD138-negative cells sorted from bone marrow. The rearrangement uses TRBV5-1 and TRBJ2-3, with TRBD1 as a possible D gene (6 bases). The CDR3 is CASMGRDTDTPYF. The DNA of the CDR3 is TGCGCCAGCATGGGCAGGGACACAGATACGCCGTATTTT.